Below, 18 T cell receptor beta chains from the same sample are listed, as sequenced in a study of control samples from healthy donors and cancer patients. Only in-frame clones appear in the TCRdb table, and some are missing; sequencing was by immunoSEQ multiplex PCR. The sample lists around 130,000 clones; more than 70% were seen once. Sequenced: blood. The receptor source for this set is a man aged 50 to 60 in good health.

V is TRBV10-2 and J is TRBJ2-7; tentatively, D is TRBD2 (6 bases). The V gene's germline CDR1 is WSHSY and CDR2 SAAADI. V lost 6 bases, J lost 0 bases, and 9 bases lay in between. The CDR3 runs to 13 residues. This chain's CDR3 is CASRGGLSYEQYF. The CDR3 nucleotides read TGCGCCAGCAGGGGGGGACTCTCCTACGAGCAGTACTTC.

This clone was seen only a few times. V usage is TRBV2 and J usage is TRBJ1-2; D may be TRBD1 (6 bases). The CDR3 totals 13 residues. In germline, CDR1 is SNHLY, CDR2 FYNNEI. Trimming stripped 6 bases from V and 4 bases from J, with 12 bases between. Written as DNA, the CDR3 is TGTGCCAGCAGCCGAGGGGGATTCTATGGCTACACCTTC. This gives the protein CASSRGGFYGYTF.

The V gene is TRBV29-1, the J gene TRBJ1-3, with no clear D. Trimming pared 0 bases from V and 1 base from J, leaving 13 bases between. The CDR3 is 16 amino acids. Germline values: CDR1 SQVTM, CDR2 ANQGSEA. DNA for the CDR3: TGCAGCGTTGAAGATCTGGCCCCCGGTTCTGGAAACACCATATATTTT. Translation gives CSVEDLAPGSGNTIYF.

V usage is TRBV10-3 and J usage is TRBJ1-5; no clear D. CDR3 size: 17 residues. Germline CDR1 reads ENHRY; CDR2 reads SYGVKD. V was trimmed by 2 bases and J by 0 bases, leaving 14 bases between them. The DNA of the CDR3 is TGTGCCATCAGTGAGCGAGGGTTAGCCTATAGCAATCAGCCCCAGCATTTT. Protein: CAISERGLAYSNQPQHF.

The V call is TRBV18, the J call TRBJ1-1, with 7 positions matching TRBD1. The CDR3 loop spans 13 amino acids. Unmatched junction bases numbered 6, after V lost 6 bases and J lost 5 bases. Germline lookup yields CDR1 KGHSH and CDR2 LQKENI. CDR3 residues: CASSRQGGTEAFF. The CDR3 DNA follows: TGTGCCAGCTCCCGACAGGGCGGTACTGAAGCTTTCTTT.

The rearrangement joins TRBV24-1 to TRBJ2-1, with 11 bases that match TRBD2. V lost 4 bases, J lost 4 bases, and 2 bases stayed unmatched. The CDR3 contains 15 residues. Germline values: CDR1 KGHDR, CDR2 SFDVKD. CDR3 loop: CATSDGTSGYNEQFF. CDR3 nucleotides: TGTGCCACCAGTGACGGGACTAGCGGTTACAATGAGCAGTTCTTC.

This clone has just one count. The V call is TRBV7-6, the J call TRBJ2-1; TRBD1 agrees at 8 bases. CDR3 size: 16 residues. Per the germline V gene, CDR1 is SGHVS and CDR2 is FNYEAQ. The junction had 10 bases not matched to a gene; V was cut back by 5 bases and J by 4 bases. The CDR3 reads CASSSGQGITYNEQFF. The CDR3 DNA follows: TGTGCCAGCAGCAGTGGACAGGGAATTACATACAATGAGCAGTTCTTC.

The rearrangement joins TRBV6-6 to TRBJ2-7; D is possibly TRBD1 (5 bases). Trimming stripped 0 bases from V and 5 bases from J, with 11 bases between. Germline V gene lookup returns CDR1 MNHNY and CDR2 SVGAGI (reference sequence). CDR3 length: 14 amino acids. Here the CDR3 reads CASSYSGAPDEQYF. CDR3 bases: TGTGCCAGCAGTTACTCTGGGGCCCCGGACGAGCAGTACTTC.

The V gene is TRBV27, the J gene TRBJ1-4; D unresolved. Trimming removed 1 base at V and 6 bases at J, with 9 bases between. Germline CDR1 reads MNHEY; CDR2 reads SMNVEV (reference sequence). The CDR3 extends over 14 amino acids. The CDR3: CASSLYGYDEKLFF. The DNA for the CDR3 is TGTGCCAGCAGTTTATATGGATACGATGAAAAACTGTTTTTT. Combining the CDR3 with reference TRBV27 and TRBJ1-4 gives the whole variable domain EAQVTQNPRYLITVTGKKLTVTCSQNMNHEYMSWYRQDPGLGLRQIYYSMNVEVTDKGDVPEGYKVSRKEKRNFPLILESPSPNQTSLYFCASSLYGYDEKLFFGSGTQLSVL.

The rearrangement joins TRBV5-4 to TRBJ2-7; 7 bases map to TRBD1. In germline, CDR1 is SGHNT, CDR2 YYREEE (reference sequence). The V segment lost 7 bases and the J segment 3 bases; nucleotides outside the gene matches: 10. This CDR3 spans 14 amino acids. This CDR3 reads CASHNRGINYEQYF. The CDR3 coding sequence is TGTGCCAGCCACAACAGGGGAATTAACTACGAGCAGTACTTC.

The chain combines TRBV6-2 or TRBV6-3 with TRBJ1-2; tentative D call: TRBD1 (5 bases). CDR3 length: 13 amino acids. Trimming took 3 bases from V and 8 from J, leaving 13 bases between them. Germline lookup yields CDR1 MNHEY and CDR2 SVGEGT. The CDR3: CASSYGARTGYTF. DNA of the CDR3: TGTGCCAGCAGTTATGGGGCCCGGACCGGCTACACCTTC.

The gene calls are TRBV27 and TRBJ2-1; 9 bases match TRBD1. CDR1 is MNHEY and CDR2 is SMNVEV in the germline V gene (reference sequence). Trimming cost V 6 bases and J 6 bases; bases outside gene matches: 12. CDR3 length: 16 amino acids. The CDR3, as DNA: TGTGCCAGCAGCCGGGACAGGGTTCAGGCCCGCAATGAGCAGTTCTTC. As protein: CASSRDRVQARNEQFF.

The chain combines TRBV13 with TRBJ2-3; possibly TRBD1 or TRBD2 for D (5 bases each). There are 11 residues in the CDR3. Trimming stripped 8 bases from V and 6 bases from J, with 9 bases between. From germline, CDR1 is PRHDT and CDR2 FYEKMQ (reference sequence). The chain's CDR3 is CASGGPDTQYF. In DNA, the CDR3 is TGTGCCAGCGGGGGTCCGGATACGCAGTATTTT.

The DNA of the CDR3 is TGTGCCAGCAGAAACCCCTTGAACACTGAAGCTTTCTTT. Translated: CASRNPLNTEAFF. The J gene is TRBJ1-1, the V gene TRBV12-3 or TRBV12-4; D is undetermined. Trimming left V 6 bases short and J 0 bases short, with 8 bases between. CDR3 length equals 13 residues.

The count of this clone is one. The chain combines TRBV6-1 with TRBJ1-1, with no clear D. Germline CDR1 is MNHNS and CDR2 is SASEGT. The CDR3 covers 12 residues. V was cut by 2 bases and J by 11 bases, with 12 bases left in between. For the CDR3, the DNA is TGTGCCAGCAGTGAACTCTCAGGTGTCGCTTTCTTT. Translation gives CASSELSGVAFF.

This chain connects TRBV19 to TRBJ1-5, with D unclear. The V and J ends lost 5 bases and 4 bases respectively, with 6 bases between them. Germline lookup yields CDR1 LNHDA and CDR2 SQIVND (reference sequence). The CDR3 length is 12 residues. The CDR3 here is CASSFRNQPQHF. The CDR3 coding sequence is TGTGCCAGTAGTTTTAGGAATCAGCCCCAGCATTTT.

Note on this clone: Different DNA sequences within this sample yield the same CDR3. The chain employs TRBV18 and TRBJ2-3; 8 bases agree with TRBD1. CDR3 length: 15 amino acids. Germline V gene data show CDR1 as KGHSH and CDR2 as LQKENI. With 0 bases clipped from V and 1 base from J, the junction kept 0 bases outside the gene matches. CDR3 in amino acids: CASSPPGQGTDTQYF. The CDR3 DNA follows: TGTGCCAGCTCACCACCGGGACAGGGCACAGATACGCAGTATTTT.

The chain recombines TRBV6-1 with TRBJ1-6; D ambiguous. Germline V gene sequence: CDR1 MNHNS, CDR2 SASEGT. This CDR3 is 16 amino acids long. Between the trimmed V and J ends, which lost 4 bases and 0 bases, there was a span of 10 bases. Written as DNA, the CDR3 is TGTGCCAGCAGTGGTACTAGGAGCTCCTATAATTCACCCCTCCACTTT. This gives the protein CASSGTRSSYNSPLHF.